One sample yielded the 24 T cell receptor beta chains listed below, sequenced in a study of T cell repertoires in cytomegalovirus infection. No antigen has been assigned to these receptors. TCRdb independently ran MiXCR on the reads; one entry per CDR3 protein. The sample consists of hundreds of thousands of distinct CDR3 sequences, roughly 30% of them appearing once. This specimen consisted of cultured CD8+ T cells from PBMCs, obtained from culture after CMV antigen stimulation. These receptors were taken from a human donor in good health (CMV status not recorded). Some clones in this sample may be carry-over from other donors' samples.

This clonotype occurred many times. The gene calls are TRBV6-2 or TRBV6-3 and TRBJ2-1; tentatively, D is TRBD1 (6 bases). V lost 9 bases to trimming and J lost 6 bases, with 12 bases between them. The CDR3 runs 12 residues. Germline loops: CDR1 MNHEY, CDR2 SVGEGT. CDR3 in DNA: TGTGCCAGTCGACAGGTACCCAATGAGCAGTTCTTC. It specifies CASRQVPNEQFF.

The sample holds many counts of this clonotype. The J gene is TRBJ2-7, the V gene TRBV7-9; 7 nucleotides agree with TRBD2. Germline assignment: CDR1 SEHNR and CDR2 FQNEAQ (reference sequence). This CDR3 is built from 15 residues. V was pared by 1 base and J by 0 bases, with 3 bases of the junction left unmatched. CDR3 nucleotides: TGTGCCAGCAGCTTAGACGCGGGGGTCTCCTACGAGCAGTACTTC. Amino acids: CASSLDAGVSYEQYF.

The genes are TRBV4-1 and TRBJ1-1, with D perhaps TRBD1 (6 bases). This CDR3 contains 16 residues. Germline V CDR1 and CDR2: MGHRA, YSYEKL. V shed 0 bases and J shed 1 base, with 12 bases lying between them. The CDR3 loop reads CASSQDLGRGNTEAFF. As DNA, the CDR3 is TGCGCCAGCAGCCAAGATCTTGGCAGGGGGAACACTGAAGCTTTCTTT.

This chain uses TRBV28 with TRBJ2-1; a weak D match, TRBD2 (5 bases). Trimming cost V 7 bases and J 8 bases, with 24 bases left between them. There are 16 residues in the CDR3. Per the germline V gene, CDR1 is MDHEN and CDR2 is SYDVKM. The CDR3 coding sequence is TGTGCCAGCACCCCCCTTCCGGAGGCAGTTCAACATGAGCAGTTCTTC. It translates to CASTPLPEAVQHEQFF.

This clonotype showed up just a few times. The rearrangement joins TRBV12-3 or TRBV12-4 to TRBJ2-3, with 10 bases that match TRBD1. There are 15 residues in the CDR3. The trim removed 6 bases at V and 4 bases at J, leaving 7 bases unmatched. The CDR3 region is CASSSWDRGADTQYF. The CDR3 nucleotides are TGTGCCAGCAGCTCCTGGGACAGGGGTGCAGATACGCAGTATTTT.

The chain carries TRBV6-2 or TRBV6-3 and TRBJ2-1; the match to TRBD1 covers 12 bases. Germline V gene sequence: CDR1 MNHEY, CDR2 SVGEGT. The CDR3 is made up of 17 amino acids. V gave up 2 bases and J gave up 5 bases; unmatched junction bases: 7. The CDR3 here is CASSYLSGTGGHNEQFF. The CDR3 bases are TGTGCCAGCAGTTACCTGTCCGGGACAGGGGGCCACAATGAGCAGTTCTTC.

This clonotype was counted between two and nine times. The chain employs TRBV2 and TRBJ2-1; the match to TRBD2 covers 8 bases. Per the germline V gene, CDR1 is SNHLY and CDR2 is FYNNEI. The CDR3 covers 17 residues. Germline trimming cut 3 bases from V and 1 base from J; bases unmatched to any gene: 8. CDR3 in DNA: TGTGCCAGCAGTGACAAGGCGGGGGGTCTGTCCTACAATGAGCAGTTCTTC. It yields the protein CASSDKAGGLSYNEQFF.

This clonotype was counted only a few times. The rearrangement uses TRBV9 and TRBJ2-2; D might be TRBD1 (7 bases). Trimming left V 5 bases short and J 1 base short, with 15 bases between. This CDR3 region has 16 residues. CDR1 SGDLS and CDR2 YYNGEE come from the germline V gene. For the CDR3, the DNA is TGTGCCAGCAGAAAGGGGGCAGCGGGGAACACCGGGGAGCTGTTTTTT. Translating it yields CASRKGAAGNTGELFF.

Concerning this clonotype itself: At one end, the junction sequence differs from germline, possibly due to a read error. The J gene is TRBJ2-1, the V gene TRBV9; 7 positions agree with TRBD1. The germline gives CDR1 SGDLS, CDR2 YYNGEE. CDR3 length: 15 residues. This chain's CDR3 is CVSSVEGDSYNEQFF. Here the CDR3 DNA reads TGTGTCAGCAGCGTAGAGGGGGACAGTTACAATGAGCAGTTCTTC. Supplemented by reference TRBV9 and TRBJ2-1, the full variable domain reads DSGVTQTPKHLITATGQRVTLRCSPRSGDLSVYWYQQSLDQGLQFLIQYYNGEERAKGNILERFSAQQFPDLHSELNLSSLELGDSALYFCVSSVEGDSYNEQFFGPGTRLTVL.

CDR3 sequence reads: CSARDGGIQETQYF. CDR3 sequence (DNA): TGCAGTGCTAGAGATGGGGGGATTCAAGAGACCCAGTACTTC. The chain combines TRBV20-1 with TRBJ2-5, with D perhaps matching TRBD2 (6 bases). V shed 0 bases and J shed 2 bases, with 10 bases lying between them. The CDR3 spans 14 residues. Germline V gene sequence: CDR1 DFQATT, CDR2 SNEGSKA (reference sequence).

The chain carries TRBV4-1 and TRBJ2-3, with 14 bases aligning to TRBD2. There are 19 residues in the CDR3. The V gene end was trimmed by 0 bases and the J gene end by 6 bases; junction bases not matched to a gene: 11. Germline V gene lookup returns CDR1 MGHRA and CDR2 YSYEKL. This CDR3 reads CASSQDTLTSGGAGDTQYF. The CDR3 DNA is TGCGCCAGCAGCCAAGATACCCTGACTAGCGGGGGGGCCGGGGATACGCAGTATTTT.

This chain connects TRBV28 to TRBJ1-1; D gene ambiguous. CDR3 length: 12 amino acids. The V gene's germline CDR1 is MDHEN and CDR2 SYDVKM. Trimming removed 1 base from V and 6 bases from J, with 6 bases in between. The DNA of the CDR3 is TGTGCCAGCAGTTTATTCTACGCTGAAGCTTTCTTT. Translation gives CASSLFYAEAFF.

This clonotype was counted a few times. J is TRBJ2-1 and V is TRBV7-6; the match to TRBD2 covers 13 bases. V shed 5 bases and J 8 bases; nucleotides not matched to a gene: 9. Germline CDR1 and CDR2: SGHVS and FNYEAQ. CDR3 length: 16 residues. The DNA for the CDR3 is TGTGCCAGCAGCATTCCGAGAGGACTAGCGGGGGATGAGCAGTTCTTC. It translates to CASSIPRGLAGDEQFF.

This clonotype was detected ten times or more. The CDR3 bases are TGTGCCAGCAGCTTATCAGGGGGCCTAACTAATGAAAAACTGTTTTTT. This translates into CASSLSGGLTNEKLFF. The rearrangement uses TRBV7-6 and TRBJ1-4; 8 bases align to TRBD1. Germline assignment: CDR1 SGHVS and CDR2 FNYEAQ. V gave up 2 bases and J gave up 1 base; unmatched junction bases: 3. The CDR3 is 16 amino acids.

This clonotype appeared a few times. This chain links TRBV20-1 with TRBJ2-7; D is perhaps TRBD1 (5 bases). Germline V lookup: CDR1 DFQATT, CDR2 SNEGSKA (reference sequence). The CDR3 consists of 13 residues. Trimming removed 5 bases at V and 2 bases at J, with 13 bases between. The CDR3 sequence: CSAETGFAYEQYV. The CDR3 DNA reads TGCAGTGCTGAAACAGGATTCGCCTACGAGCAGTACGTC.

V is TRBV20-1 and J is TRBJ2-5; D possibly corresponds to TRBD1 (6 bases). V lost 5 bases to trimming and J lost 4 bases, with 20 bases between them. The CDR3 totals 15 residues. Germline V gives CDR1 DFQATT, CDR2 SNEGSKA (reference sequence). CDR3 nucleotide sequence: TGCAGTGCTTCACCCATGACAGGCGGAAGAGAGACCCAGTACTTC. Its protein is CSASPMTGGRETQYF.

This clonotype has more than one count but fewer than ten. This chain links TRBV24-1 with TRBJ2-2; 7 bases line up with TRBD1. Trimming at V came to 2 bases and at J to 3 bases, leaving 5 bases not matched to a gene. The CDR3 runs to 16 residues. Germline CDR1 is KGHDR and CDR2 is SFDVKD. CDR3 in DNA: TGTGCCACCAGTGATTCCCGGGACAGAGACACCGGGGAGCTGTTTTTT. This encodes CATSDSRDRDTGELFF.

The CDR3 sequence is CASIAISGTEAFF. In nucleotides, the CDR3 is TGTGCCAGCATCGCCATAAGTGGCACTGAAGCTTTCTTT. The chain links TRBV27 to TRBJ1-1; D call uncertain. The CDR3 runs to 13 residues. V lost 7 bases to trimming and J lost 4 bases, with 13 bases between them. Germline lookup yields CDR1 MNHEY and CDR2 SMNVEV (reference sequence).

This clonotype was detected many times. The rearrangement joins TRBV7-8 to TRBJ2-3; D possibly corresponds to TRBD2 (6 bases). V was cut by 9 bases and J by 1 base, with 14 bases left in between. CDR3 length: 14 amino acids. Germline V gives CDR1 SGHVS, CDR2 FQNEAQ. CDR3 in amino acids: CASWTRGGTDTQYF. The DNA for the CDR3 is TGTGCCAGTTGGACCCGCGGGGGCACAGATACGCAGTATTTT.

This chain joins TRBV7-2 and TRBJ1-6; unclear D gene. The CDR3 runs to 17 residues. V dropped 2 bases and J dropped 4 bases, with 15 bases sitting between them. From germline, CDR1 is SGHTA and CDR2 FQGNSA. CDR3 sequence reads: CASSLLAALGYNSPLHF. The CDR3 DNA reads TGTGCCAGCAGCTTATTGGCGGCCTTAGGGTATAATTCACCCCTCCACTTT.

The CDR3 DNA follows: TGTGCCAGCAGCTCTCGAGGACAGGGAGACTACGAGCAGTACGTC. The encoded protein is CASSSRGQGDYEQYV. The rearrangement joins TRBV6-2 or TRBV6-3 to TRBJ2-7; the match to TRBD1 covers 8 bases. This CDR3 has 15 residues. The junction had 10 bases not matched to a gene; V was cut back by 6 bases and J by 3 bases. CDR1 and CDR2 from the germline V gene are MNHEY and SVGEGT.

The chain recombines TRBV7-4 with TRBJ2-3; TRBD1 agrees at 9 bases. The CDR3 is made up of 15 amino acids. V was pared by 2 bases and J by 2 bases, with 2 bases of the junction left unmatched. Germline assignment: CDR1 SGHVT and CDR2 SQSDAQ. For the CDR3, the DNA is TGTGCCAGCAGCTTACACAGGGGGCTCACAGATACGCAGTATTTT. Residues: CASSLHRGLTDTQYF.

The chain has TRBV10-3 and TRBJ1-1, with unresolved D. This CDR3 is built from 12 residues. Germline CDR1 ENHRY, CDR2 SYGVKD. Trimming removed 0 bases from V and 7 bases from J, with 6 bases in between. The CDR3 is CAISESGNEAFF. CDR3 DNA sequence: TGTGCCATCAGTGAGTCGGGAAATGAAGCTTTCTTT.

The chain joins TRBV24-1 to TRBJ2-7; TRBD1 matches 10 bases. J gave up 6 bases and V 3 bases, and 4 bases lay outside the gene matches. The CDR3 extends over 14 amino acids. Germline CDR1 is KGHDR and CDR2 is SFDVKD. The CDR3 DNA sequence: TGTGCCACCAGTGATCCGCGGACAGGGGGCGAGCAGTACTTC. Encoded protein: CATSDPRTGGEQYF.